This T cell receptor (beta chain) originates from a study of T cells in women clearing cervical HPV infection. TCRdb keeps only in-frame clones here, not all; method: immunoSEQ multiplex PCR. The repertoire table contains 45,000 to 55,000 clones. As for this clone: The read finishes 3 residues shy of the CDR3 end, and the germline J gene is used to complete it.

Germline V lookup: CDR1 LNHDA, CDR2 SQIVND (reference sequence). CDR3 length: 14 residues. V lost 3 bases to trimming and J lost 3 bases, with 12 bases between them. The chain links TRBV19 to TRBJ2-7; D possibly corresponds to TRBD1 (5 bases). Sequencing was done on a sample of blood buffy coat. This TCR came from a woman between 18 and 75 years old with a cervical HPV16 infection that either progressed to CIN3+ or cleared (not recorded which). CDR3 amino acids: CASSMQSGYYEQYF. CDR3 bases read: TGTGCCAGTAGTATGCAATCAGGGTACTACGAG.